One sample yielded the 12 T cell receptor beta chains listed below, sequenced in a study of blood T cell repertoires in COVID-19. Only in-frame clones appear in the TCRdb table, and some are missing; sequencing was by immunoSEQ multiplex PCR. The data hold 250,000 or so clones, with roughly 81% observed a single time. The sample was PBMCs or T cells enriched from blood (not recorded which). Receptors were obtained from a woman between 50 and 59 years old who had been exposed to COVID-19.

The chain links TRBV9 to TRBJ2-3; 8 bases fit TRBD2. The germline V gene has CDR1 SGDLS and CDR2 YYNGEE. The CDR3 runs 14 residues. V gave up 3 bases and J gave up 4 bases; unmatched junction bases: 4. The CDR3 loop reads CASSGLARADTQYF. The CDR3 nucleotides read TGTGCCAGCAGCGGACTAGCGAGGGCAGATACGCAGTATTTT.

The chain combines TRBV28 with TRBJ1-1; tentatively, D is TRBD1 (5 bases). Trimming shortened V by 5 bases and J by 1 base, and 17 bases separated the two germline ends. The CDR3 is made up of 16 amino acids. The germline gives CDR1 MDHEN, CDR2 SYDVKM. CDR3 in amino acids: CASSPLLIGGNTEAFF. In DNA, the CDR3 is TGTGCCAGCAGTCCCCTCCTGATCGGGGGGAACACTGAAGCTTTCTTT.

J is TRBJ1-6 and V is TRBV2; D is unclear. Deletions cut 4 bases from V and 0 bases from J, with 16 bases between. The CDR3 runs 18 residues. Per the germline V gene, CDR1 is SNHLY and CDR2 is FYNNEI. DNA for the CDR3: TGTGCCAGCAGTGTGGTACCTGCAAGGAGCTCCTATAATTCACCCCTCCACTTT. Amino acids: CASSVVPARSSYNSPLHF. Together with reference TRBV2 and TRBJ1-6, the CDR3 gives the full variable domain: EPEVTQTPSHQVTQMGQEVILRCVPISNHLYFYWYRQILGQKVEFLVSFYNNEISEKSEIFDDQFSVERPDGSNFTLKIRSTKLEDSAMYFCASSVVPARSSYNSPLHFGNGTRLTVT.

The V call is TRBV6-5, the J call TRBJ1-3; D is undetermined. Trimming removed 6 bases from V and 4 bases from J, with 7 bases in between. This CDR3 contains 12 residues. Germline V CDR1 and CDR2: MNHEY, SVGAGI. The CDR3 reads CASSTRGNTIYF. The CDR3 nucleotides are TGTGCCAGCAGCACTCGCGGAAACACCATATATTTT.

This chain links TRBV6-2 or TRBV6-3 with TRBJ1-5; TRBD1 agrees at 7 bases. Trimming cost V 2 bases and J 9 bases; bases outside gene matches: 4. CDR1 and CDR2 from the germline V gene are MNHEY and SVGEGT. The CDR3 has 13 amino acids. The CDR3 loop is CASSYDRERPQHF. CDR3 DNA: TGTGCCAGCAGTTACGACAGGGAAAGGCCCCAGCATTTT.

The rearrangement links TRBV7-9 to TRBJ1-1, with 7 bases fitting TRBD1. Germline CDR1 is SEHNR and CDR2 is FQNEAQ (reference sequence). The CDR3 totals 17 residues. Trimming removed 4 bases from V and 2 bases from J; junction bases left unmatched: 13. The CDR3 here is CASSSTGTVLPNTEAFF. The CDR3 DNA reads TGTGCCAGCAGCTCGACCGGGACAGTACTCCCTAACACTGAAGCTTTCTTT.

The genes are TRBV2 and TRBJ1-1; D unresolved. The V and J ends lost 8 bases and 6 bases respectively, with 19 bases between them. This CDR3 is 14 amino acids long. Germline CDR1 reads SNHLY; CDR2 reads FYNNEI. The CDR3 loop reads CASRSASYVSEAFF. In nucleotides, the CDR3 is TGTGCCAGCCGCAGCGCGAGCTACGTATCTGAAGCTTTCTTT.

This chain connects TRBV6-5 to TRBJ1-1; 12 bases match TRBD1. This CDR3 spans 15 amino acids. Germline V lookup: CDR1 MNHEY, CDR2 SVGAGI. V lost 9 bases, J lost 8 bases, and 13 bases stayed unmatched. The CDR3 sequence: CASLPGQGAEREAFF. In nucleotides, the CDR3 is TGTGCCAGTTTACCGGGACAGGGGGCCGAGCGGGAAGCTTTCTTT.

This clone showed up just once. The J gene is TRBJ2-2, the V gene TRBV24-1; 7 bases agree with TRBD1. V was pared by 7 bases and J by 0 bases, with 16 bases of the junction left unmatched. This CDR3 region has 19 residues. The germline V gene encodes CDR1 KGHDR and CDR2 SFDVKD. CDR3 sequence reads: CATRARGGAGTANTGELFF. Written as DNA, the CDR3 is TGTGCCACCAGGGCCCGTGGTGGTGCCGGGACAGCGAACACCGGGGAGCTGTTTTTT.

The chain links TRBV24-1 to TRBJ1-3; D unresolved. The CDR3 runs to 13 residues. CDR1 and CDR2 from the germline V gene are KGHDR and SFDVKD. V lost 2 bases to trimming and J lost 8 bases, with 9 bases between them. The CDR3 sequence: CATSDSLSDTIYF. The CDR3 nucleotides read TGTGCCACCAGTGATTCACTTTCCGACACCATATATTTT.

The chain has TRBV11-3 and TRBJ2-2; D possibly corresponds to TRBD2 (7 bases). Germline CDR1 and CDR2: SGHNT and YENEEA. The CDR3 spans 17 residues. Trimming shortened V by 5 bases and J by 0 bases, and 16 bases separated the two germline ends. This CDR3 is CASSRNTGGPNTGELFF. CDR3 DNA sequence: TGTGCCAGCAGCCGCAATACGGGGGGCCCGAACACCGGGGAGCTGTTTTTT.

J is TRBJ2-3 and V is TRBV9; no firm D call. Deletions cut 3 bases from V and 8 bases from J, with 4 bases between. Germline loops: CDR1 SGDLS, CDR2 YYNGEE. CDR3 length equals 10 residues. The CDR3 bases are TGTGCCAGCAGCGGTATTACGCAGTATTTT. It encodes CASSGITQYF.